This T cell receptor beta chain is drawn from a study of tumor-infiltrating lymphocytes in primary liver carcinoma. General study results and limits: Blood had a significantly lower top-250-clone fraction than tumors did (p = 0.039).

CDR1 and CDR2 (germline): MNHNY, SVGAGI (reference sequence). This CDR3 comprises 13 residues. Trimming shortened V by 5 bases and J by 8 bases, and 13 bases separated the two germline ends. Starting from roughly 0.5 ug of total RNA, TCR beta cDNA was produced with a primer in the constant region. Each TCR beta library was derived from three nested multiplex PCR rounds that employed slightly modified ARM-PCR. Amplification in the first two PCR rounds was performed using TRBV1-TRBV30 forward primers and a C-beta reverse primer for around 11 cycles each. TCRdb re-derived calls from the multiplex PCR reads in MiXCR, one entry per CDR3 protein. Here the sample spans about 310,000 distinct CDR3 sequences, nearly 60% being singletons. For blood RNA, unsorted whole blood served as the source, and germline DNA was extracted too. A word on this clonotype: Its specificity is unknown.

The J gene is TRBJ1-5, the V gene TRBV6-6; no firm D call. The source material was peripheral blood. The source is a young woman with primary liver carcinoma and hepatitis B virus infection. As DNA, the CDR3 is TGTGCCAGCAGTAACAGTGGTGTTGAGCCCCAGCATTTT. Its protein is CASSNSGVEPQHF.